This TCR beta chain emerged from a study of T-cell reconstitution after alpha-beta-depleted transplantation in children. This clonotype was counted only a few times. Unique molecular identifiers featured in how the TCRbeta library was prepared. MiXCR was run by TCRdb on the PCR reads, yielding one entry per CDR3 protein. The sample contains around 450,000 distinct CDR3 sequences, about a sixth of which appear only once. Losses at the gene ends were 5 bases for V and 5 bases for J; bases not matched to a gene: 6. This CDR3 is 15 amino acids long. This receptor was identified in a boy under two years old who had a stem cell transplant for Wiskott-Aldrich syndrome, so the T cells may come from the graft donor. Sequenced here: PBMCs, mostly from graft donor cells, sampled 360 days after TCRalphabeta/CD19-depleted stem cell transplant. The V and J genes are TRBV12-3 or TRBV12-4 and TRBJ2-7; 13 bases are a match to TRBD2. The CDR3 coding sequence is TGTGCCAGCAGTACAGGGACTAGCGGGATCGACGAGCAGTACTTC. Its translation is CASSTGTSGIDEQYF.